The 15 T cell receptor beta chains below come from one sample, sequenced in a study of blood T cell repertoires in COVID-19. Clones were read by immunoSEQ multiplex PCR, and TCRdb kept only the in-frame ones, dropping some. The sample records under 200,000 clones, around 84% being singletons. Material: peripheral blood. These receptors all stem from a woman of 80 years or more with acute or convalescent COVID-19.

The chain carries TRBV4-1 and TRBJ1-5; D possibly corresponds to TRBD1 (5 bases). Germline loops: CDR1 MGHRA, CDR2 YSYEKL. The CDR3 is 17 amino acids. Trimming pared 0 bases from V and 3 bases from J, leaving 15 bases between. CDR3 coding DNA: TGCGCCAGCAGCCAAGATCCGTCAGGGACTATCAATCAGCCCCAGCATTTT. Its translation: CASSQDPSGTINQPQHF.

The chain employs TRBV6-5 and TRBJ1-1; D remains ambiguous. CDR3 length: 14 amino acids. The V end was cut by 6 bases, the J end by 2 bases, with 13 bases between. Germline CDR1 and CDR2: MNHEY and SVGAGI. CDR3 residues: CASSEQVLNTEAFF. In DNA, the CDR3 is TGTGCCAGCAGCGAGCAAGTCTTAAACACTGAAGCTTTCTTT.

This clone is a singleton in its sample. The chain is built from TRBV29-1 and TRBJ2-7, with D maybe TRBD1 (5 bases). Germline V gives CDR1 SQVTM, CDR2 ANQGSEA. The CDR3 is 13 amino acids. The ends were cut back, 6 bases at V and 7 bases at J, with 19 bases in the middle. CDR3 in DNA: TGCAGCGTCCAGGGCCCCTATTCTAGGGAGCAGTACTTC. Translating gives CSVQGPYSREQYF.

The chain joins TRBV28 to TRBJ1-4; a possible D gene is TRBD1 (5 bases). This CDR3 comprises 16 residues. CDR1 and CDR2 (germline): MDHEN, SYDVKM. With 5 bases removed from V and 1 base from J, the gap between germline ends came to 14 bases. The CDR3 loop reads CASSPWAGQTNEKLFF. CDR3 in DNA: TGTGCCAGCAGTCCATGGGCAGGGCAAACTAATGAAAAACTGTTTTTT. Combining the CDR3 with reference TRBV28 and TRBJ1-4 gives the whole variable domain DVKVTQSSRYLVKRTGEKVFLECVQDMDHENMFWYRQDPGLGLRLIYFSYDVKMKEKGDIPEGYSVSREKKERFSLILESASTNQTSMYLCASSPWAGQTNEKLFFGSGTQLSVL.

The CDR3 bases are TGTGCCAGCAGTCCCCGGGACAGCATCAATGAGCAGTTCTTC. This codes for CASSPRDSINEQFF. The chain links TRBV25-1 to TRBJ2-1, with TRBD1 identical over 7 bases. The length of the CDR3 is 14 residues. V shed 5 bases and J 6 bases; nucleotides not matched to a gene: 7. The V gene's germline CDR1 is MGHDK and CDR2 SYGVNS.

The chain is built from TRBV12-5 and TRBJ2-1; 15 bases map to TRBD2. The CDR3 spans 18 residues. In germline, CDR1 is LGHNT, CDR2 FRNRAP. J lost 8 bases, V lost 4 bases, and 12 bases had no gene match. CDR3 DNA: TGTGCTAGTGGTTATTATACGGGACTAGCGGGAGGAGGCTATGAGCAGTTCTTC. Protein sequence: CASGYYTGLAGGGYEQFF. Together with reference TRBV12-5 and TRBJ2-1, the CDR3 gives the full variable domain: DARVTQTPRHKVTEMGQEVTMRCQPILGHNTVFWYRQTMMQGLELLAYFRNRAPLDDSGMPKDRFSAEMPDATLATLKIQPSEPRDSAVYFCASGYYTGLAGGGYEQFFGPGTRLTVL.

The chain uses TRBV20-1 and TRBJ2-1, with 10 nucleotides matching TRBD2. The CDR3 has 15 amino acids. Trimming removed 3 bases from V and 9 bases from J; junction bases left unmatched: 11. Germline values: CDR1 DFQATT, CDR2 SNEGSKA (reference sequence). The CDR3 sequence is CSASNPSGRAGEQFF. The DNA for the CDR3 is TGCAGTGCTAGTAATCCCAGCGGGAGGGCCGGTGAGCAGTTCTTC.

The chain joins TRBV7-2 to TRBJ2-7; TRBD2 aligns across 8 bases. V lost 5 bases and J lost 3; bases outside the gene matches: 12. This CDR3 contains 16 residues. Germline loops: CDR1 SGHTA, CDR2 FQGNSA. The CDR3 is CASSIFVAGMGYEQYF. The CDR3 DNA sequence: TGTGCCAGCAGCATTTTTGTAGCGGGAATGGGCTACGAGCAGTACTTC.

This clone showed up just a few times. CDR3 bases: TGTGCCAGCAGCCCCGGACTAGCGGGTTTCGAGACCCAGTACTTC. Protein: CASSPGLAGFETQYF. The chain carries TRBV7-9 and TRBJ2-5; 11 nucleotides align to TRBD2. Germline CDR1 is SEHNR and CDR2 is FQNEAQ (reference sequence). The CDR3 runs to 15 residues. The trim removed 5 bases at V and 5 bases at J, leaving 7 bases unmatched.

The V and J genes are TRBV9 and TRBJ2-7; 8 bases fit TRBD2. The CDR3 runs to 15 residues. Unmatched junction bases numbered 8, after V lost 3 bases and J lost 3 bases. Germline assignment: CDR1 SGDLS and CDR2 YYNGEE. The CDR3 loop reads CASSAHPGTSYEQYF. CDR3 bases: TGTGCCAGCAGCGCTCATCCCGGGACTAGCTACGAGCAGTACTTC.

J is TRBJ2-1 and V is TRBV10-3, with 12 positions matching TRBD2. Looked up from germline, CDR1 is ENHRY and CDR2 is SYGVKD. J was trimmed by 5 bases and V by 5 bases; bases with no gene match: 1. The length of the CDR3 is 14 residues. Here the CDR3 reads CAISRTSGNNEQFF. The DNA of the CDR3 is TGTGCCATCAGTAGGACTAGCGGGAACAATGAGCAGTTCTTC.

This clone was picked up many times. The chain uses TRBV4-3 and TRBJ2-1, with TRBD2 matching 12 bases. This CDR3 comprises 17 residues. Germline V gene lookup returns CDR1 LGHNA and CDR2 YSLEER. J lost 8 bases, V lost 1 base, and 9 bases had no gene match. The CDR3: CASSQVTSGRPHDEQFF. CDR3 nucleotide sequence: TGCGCCAGCAGCCAAGTTACTAGCGGGAGGCCACACGATGAGCAGTTCTTC.

This sequence joins TRBV11-2 and TRBJ2-2; the match to TRBD1 covers 8 bases. Per germline, CDR1 SGHAT and CDR2 FQNNGV. V shed 5 bases, J shed 7 bases, and the junction held 12 bases outside the gene matches. The CDR3 contains 16 residues. The CDR3 reads CASSPYPDRGHGELFF. The CDR3 DNA reads TGTGCCAGCAGCCCCTACCCCGACAGGGGACACGGGGAGCTGTTTTTT.

V and J are TRBV5-5 and TRBJ1-2; weak D call: TRBD1 (5 bases). Germline loops: CDR1 SGHKS, CDR2 YYEKEE (reference sequence). There are 13 residues in the CDR3. Trimming pared 4 bases from V and 4 bases from J, leaving 11 bases between. CDR3 bases: TGTGCCAGCAGCGTGACAGAGCCCTATGGCTACACCTTC. Translation gives CASSVTEPYGYTF.

The CDR3 sequence is CASSPLEVNTEAFF. The CDR3 nucleotides are TGTGCCAGCTCACCCCTTGAGGTAAACACTGAAGCTTTCTTT. V is TRBV18 and J is TRBJ1-1; the D is unclear. CDR3 length: 14 residues. Germline CDR1 is KGHSH and CDR2 is LQKENI. V lost 3 bases, J lost 2 bases, and 10 bases lay in between.